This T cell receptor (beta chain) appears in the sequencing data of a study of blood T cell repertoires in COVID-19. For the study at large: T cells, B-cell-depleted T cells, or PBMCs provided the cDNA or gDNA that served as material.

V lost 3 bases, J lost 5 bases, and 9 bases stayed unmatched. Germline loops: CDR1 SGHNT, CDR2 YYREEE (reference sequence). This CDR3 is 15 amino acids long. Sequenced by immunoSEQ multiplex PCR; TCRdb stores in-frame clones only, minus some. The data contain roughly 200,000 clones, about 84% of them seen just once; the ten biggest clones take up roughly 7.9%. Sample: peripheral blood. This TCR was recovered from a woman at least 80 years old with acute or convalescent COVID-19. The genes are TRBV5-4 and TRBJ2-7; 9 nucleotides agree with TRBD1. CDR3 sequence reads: CASSSIDRGSDEQYF. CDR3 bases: TGTGCCAGCAGCTCAATCGACAGGGGGTCGGACGAGCAGTACTTC.